These 10 T cell receptor beta chains share one sample of origin, sequenced in a study of yellow fever vaccine responses in identical twins. TCRdb reprocessed the RT-PCR reads via MiXCR and lists one record per CDR3 protein. The sample lists fewer than 4,000 distinct CDR3 sequences, over 75% seen once, with around 2.5% in the top ten. The input for sequencing was T cells from blood (PBMCs), unsorted or a sorted subset (not recorded which), taken before or after yellow fever vaccination (not recorded which). The receptors were sampled from a woman between 18 and 29 years old who received the yellow fever vaccine.

This clonotype has just a few counts. The chain combines TRBV29-1 with TRBJ2-3; 8 bases agree with TRBD2. The CDR3 length is 16 residues. Germline loops: CDR1 SQVTM, CDR2 ANQGSEA. Trimming at V came to 4 bases and at J to 5 bases, leaving 14 bases not matched to a gene. CDR3 coding DNA: TGCAGCGTTGGGGTCCTAACGGGAGGGCCGGGAGATACGCAGTATTTT. Protein: CSVGVLTGGPGDTQYF.

The rearrangement links TRBV5-1 to TRBJ2-7; D is uncertain. The CDR3 covers 15 residues. V lost 0 bases and J 2 bases, leaving 12 bases between the germline ends. Germline CDR1 reads SGHRS; CDR2 reads YFSETQ. CDR3 sequence: CASSLEAVTTYEQYF. The CDR3 DNA reads TGCGCCAGCAGCTTGGAGGCAGTAACCACCTACGAGCAGTACTTC. Together with reference TRBV5-1 and TRBJ2-7, the CDR3 gives the full variable domain: KAGVTQTPRYLIKTRGQQVTLSCSPISGHRSVSWYQQTPGQGLQFLFEYFSETQRNKGNFPGRFSGRQFSNSRSEMNVSTLELGDSALYLCASSLEAVTTYEQYFGPGTRLTVT.

V and J are TRBV12-3 or TRBV12-4 and TRBJ2-3; D remains unclear. CDR3 length equals 13 residues. The V end lost 5 bases, the J end lost 7 bases, and 13 bases lay between the germline ends. CDR3 coding DNA: TGTGCCAGCAGTAAACCGACGACGAATACGCAGTATTTT. This sequence encodes CASSKPTTNTQYF.

V gene TRBV5-1 combines with J gene TRBJ2-3; 11 bases line up with TRBD2. The length of the CDR3 is 15 residues. V shed 0 bases and J 4 bases; nucleotides not matched to a gene: 1. CDR1 is SGHRS, CDR2 YFSETQ, per germline. CDR3 nucleotide sequence: TGCGCCAGCAGCTTGGTACTAGCGGGAGCAGATACGCAGTATTTT. Amino acids: CASSLVLAGADTQYF.

V gene TRBV12-3 or TRBV12-4 combines with J gene TRBJ1-6, with 8 nucleotides matching TRBD1. CDR3 size: 15 residues. J lost 5 bases, V lost 7 bases, and 7 bases had no gene match. CDR3 region: CASIEGDRNNSPLHF. The DNA for the CDR3 is TGTGCCAGCATCGAAGGGGACAGGAATAATTCACCCCTCCACTTT.

V usage is TRBV5-1 and J usage is TRBJ2-3; D is unresolved. This CDR3 spans 13 amino acids. CDR1 SGHRS and CDR2 YFSETQ come from the germline V gene. V was clipped by 4 bases and J by 4 bases, with 10 bases between them. This CDR3 reads CASSHGGADTQYF. CDR3 DNA: TGCGCCAGCAGCCATGGTGGGGCAGATACGCAGTATTTT. Full variable domain (rest looked up from reference TRBV5-1 and TRBJ2-3): KAGVTQTPRYLIKTRGQQVTLSCSPISGHRSVSWYQQTPGQGLQFLFEYFSETQRNKGNFPGRFSGRQFSNSRSEMNVSTLELGDSALYLCASSHGGADTQYFGPGTRLTVL.

The V and J genes are TRBV5-1 and TRBJ2-1; no clear D. Trimming took off 4 bases at V and 5 bases at J, with 13 bases between the two ends. The CDR3 sequence is 14 residues long. In germline, CDR1 is SGHRS, CDR2 YFSETQ. CDR3: CASSLDHKNNEQFF. The CDR3 DNA reads TGCGCCAGCAGCCTCGACCACAAGAACAATGAGCAGTTCTTC.

The chain recombines TRBV5-1 with TRBJ2-7; maybe TRBD1 (6 bases). In germline, CDR1 is SGHRS, CDR2 YFSETQ. This CDR3 spans 12 amino acids. With 1 base removed from V and 8 bases from J, the gap between germline ends came to 10 bases. The CDR3 DNA is TGCGCCAGCAGCTTGTCACAGGGACAGCAGTACTTC. As protein: CASSLSQGQQYF.

This sequence joins TRBV5-1 and TRBJ2-7; D call uncertain. Germline V CDR1 and CDR2: SGHRS, YFSETQ. The CDR3 totals 12 residues. Trimming pared 0 bases from V and 7 bases from J, leaving 8 bases between. Here the CDR3 reads CASSLAFEEQYF. CDR3 DNA sequence: TGCGCCAGCAGCTTGGCCTTTGAGGAGCAGTACTTC.

Only one count was recorded for this clonotype. The rearrangement links TRBV11-2 to TRBJ2-4, with D unclear. Germline V gene lookup returns CDR1 SGHAT and CDR2 FQNNGV. The CDR3 consists of 14 residues. Trimming took 8 bases from V and 0 from J, leaving 11 bases between them. CDR3 loop: CASRRDRAKNIQYF. For the CDR3, the DNA is TGTGCCAGCCGAAGGGATAGAGCCAAAAACATTCAGTACTTC.